Below, 18 T cell receptor beta chains from the same sample are listed, as sequenced in a study of blood T cell repertoires in COVID-19. The method was immunoSEQ multiplex PCR; TCRdb's version includes in-frame clones alone and lacks a portion of them. Among some 130,000 clones listed, approximately 81% were seen once. The sequencing input was peripheral blood. The receptors shown here come from a man aged 55 to 69 with acute or convalescent COVID-19.

This chain uses TRBV4-1 with TRBJ2-1, with D perhaps TRBD1 (5 bases). This CDR3 has 13 residues. The germline V gene encodes CDR1 MGHRA and CDR2 YSYEKL. With 0 bases removed from V and 8 bases from J, the gap between germline ends came to 8 bases. This CDR3 is CASSQDMGHEQFF. The CDR3 DNA reads TGCGCCAGCAGCCAAGATATGGGGCATGAGCAGTTCTTC.

The rearrangement links TRBV7-9 to TRBJ2-2; 12 nucleotides match TRBD1. Germline CDR1 SEHNR, CDR2 FQNEAQ (reference sequence). Trimming cost V 6 bases and J 2 bases; bases outside gene matches: 4. This CDR3 contains 16 residues. The CDR3 reads CASRTGTGGNTGELFF. In DNA form, the CDR3 reads TGTGCCAGCAGGACCGGGACAGGGGGCAACACCGGGGAGCTGTTTTTT.

The V call is TRBV6-5, the J call TRBJ1-1; no definite D call. The germline V gene has CDR1 MNHEY and CDR2 SVGAGI. The CDR3 is made up of 11 amino acids. The germline V and J ends were trimmed by 5 bases and 7 bases, with 8 bases remaining between them. CDR3 region: CASSRQDEAFF. The DNA for the CDR3 is TGTGCCAGCAGTCGCCAGGATGAAGCTTTCTTT.

The chain couples TRBV30 to TRBJ1-2; 9 bases fit TRBD1. V was clipped by 3 bases and J by 6 bases; unmatched bases: 14. In germline, CDR1 is GTSNPN, CDR2 SVGIG (reference sequence). This CDR3 is 16 amino acids long. CDR3 DNA: TGTGCCTGGAGAATAACGAAAAGAGGACAGGGGAATGGCTACACCTTC. Its translation is CAWRITKRGQGNGYTF.

The chain carries TRBV11-1 and TRBJ2-5; 7 nucleotides match TRBD1. Looked up from germline, CDR1 is SGHAT and CDR2 is FQDESV (reference sequence). V lost 6 bases to trimming and J lost 0 bases; unmatched junction nucleotides: 1. There are 13 residues in the CDR3. This CDR3 reads CASRGTDQETQYF. CDR3 sequence (DNA): TGTGCCAGCAGGGGGACAGACCAAGAGACCCAGTACTTC.

The chain links TRBV12-3 or TRBV12-4 to TRBJ2-1; no clear D. The CDR3 runs 13 residues. Between the trimmed V and J ends, which lost 0 bases and 4 bases, there was a span of 4 bases. CDR3 loop: CASSLAYYNEQFF. DNA of the CDR3: TGTGCCAGCAGTTTAGCCTATTACAATGAGCAGTTCTTC.

The V gene is TRBV29-1, the J gene TRBJ1-5, with D unclear. The germline CDR1 and CDR2 sequences are SQVTM and ANQGSEA. Trimming stripped 6 bases from V and 2 bases from J, with 11 bases between. The CDR3 contains 13 residues. The CDR3 sequence is CSVGGSGNQPQHF. The CDR3 DNA is TGCAGCGTCGGAGGGTCGGGCAATCAGCCCCAGCATTTT.

The chain recombines TRBV11-3 with TRBJ2-7; tentative D call: TRBD2 (6 bases). The CDR3 contains 12 residues. From germline, CDR1 is SGHNT and CDR2 YENEEA. The germline V and J ends were trimmed by 5 bases and 6 bases, with 11 bases remaining between them. In nucleotides, the CDR3 is TGTGCCAGCAGCCCTAGCGTCGGCGAGCAGTACTTC. Residues: CASSPSVGEQYF.

This chain connects TRBV18 to TRBJ2-5; unclear D gene. Germline-derived CDR1 and CDR2 are KGHSH and LQKENI. The CDR3 is made up of 14 amino acids. Deletions cut 6 bases from V and 1 base from J, with 12 bases between. The CDR3 bases are TGTGCCAGCTCCCCCGTCTCCAGCCAAGAGACCCAGTACTTC. Translation gives CASSPVSSQETQYF.

The V call is TRBV10-1, the J call TRBJ2-7; weak D call: TRBD1 (5 bases). Germline values: CDR1 WNHNN, CDR2 SYGVQD (reference sequence). V was pared by 0 bases and J by 2 bases, with 11 bases between. This CDR3 is 15 amino acids long. CDR3 sequence reads: CASSESPRAAYEQYF. CDR3 nucleotide sequence: TGCGCCAGCAGTGAGTCTCCCAGGGCGGCCTACGAGCAGTACTTC.

This chain uses TRBV7-6 with TRBJ2-2; a weak D match, TRBD2 (5 bases). Germline V gene data show CDR1 as SGHVS and CDR2 as FNYEAQ. V lost 8 bases and J lost 6, with 19 bases in between. The CDR3 length is 15 residues. CDR3 region: CASSFTGSSSGELFF. CDR3 DNA sequence: TGTGCCAGCTCCTTTACGGGGAGTAGTTCCGGGGAGCTGTTTTTT. Full variable domain (remainder filled in from reference TRBV7-6 and TRBJ2-2): GAGVSQSPRYKVTKRGQDVALRCDPISGHVSLYWYRQALGQGPEFLTYFNYEAQQDKSGLPNDRFSAERPEGSISTLTIQRTEQRDSAMYRCASSFTGSSSGELFFGEGSRLTVL.

J is TRBJ2-1 and V is TRBV11-2, with 11 bases lining up with TRBD2. This CDR3 region has 17 residues. After removal of 3 bases from V and 0 bases from J, the junction contained 4 bases not matched to a gene. CDR1 is SGHAT, CDR2 FQNNGV, per germline. This CDR3 is CASSFGLAGSSYNEQFF. In DNA form, the CDR3 reads TGTGCCAGCAGCTTCGGACTAGCGGGCAGCTCCTACAATGAGCAGTTCTTC.

The rearrangement uses TRBV18 and TRBJ2-2; D is uncertain. The length of the CDR3 is 17 residues. The V and J ends lost 1 base and 0 bases respectively, with 12 bases between them. Per germline, CDR1 KGHSH and CDR2 LQKENI. As DNA, the CDR3 is TGTGCCAGCTCACCACTGTCAGGCAGGTCGAACACCGGGGAGCTGTTTTTT. Its protein product is CASSPLSGRSNTGELFF.

Only a few counts were recorded for this clone. V is TRBV28 and J is TRBJ1-6, with no clear D. Germline V gene sequence: CDR1 MDHEN, CDR2 SYDVKM. Trimming took 5 bases from V and 2 from J, leaving 10 bases between them. The CDR3 is 15 amino acids. CDR3 residues: CASSEEAPYNSPLHF. The CDR3 DNA reads as TGTGCCAGCAGTGAGGAAGCCCCCTATAATTCACCCCTCCACTTT.

This chain links TRBV7-9 with TRBJ2-5; D is perhaps TRBD1 (6 bases). V was shortened by 3 bases and J by 4 bases, with 15 bases between the two germline ends. The CDR3 consists of 15 residues. CDR1 SEHNR and CDR2 FQNEAQ come from the germline V gene (reference sequence). The CDR3 region has the DNA TGTGCCAGCAGCTTCGCCGGGACATTGGCAGAGACCCAGTACTTC. Amino acid sequence: CASSFAGTLAETQYF.

This chain joins TRBV11-2 and TRBJ2-1; 10 bases fit TRBD2. CDR1 is SGHAT and CDR2 is FQNNGV in the germline V gene. Trimming cost V 2 bases and J 3 bases; bases outside gene matches: 4. This CDR3 has 16 amino acids. The CDR3 is CASSLSRLAGYNEQFF. CDR3 bases: TGTGCCAGCAGCTTAAGCCGACTAGCGGGCTACAATGAGCAGTTCTTC.

The V and J genes are TRBV11-2 and TRBJ2-4; tentative D call: TRBD2 (6 bases). The CDR3 extends over 16 amino acids. From germline, CDR1 is SGHAT and CDR2 FQNNGV. Trimming cost V 3 bases and J 0 bases, with 12 bases left between them. The CDR3 loop is CASSLGGGLAKNIQYF. The CDR3 DNA reads as TGTGCCAGCAGCTTGGGGGGTGGATTAGCCAAAAACATTCAGTACTTC.

J is TRBJ1-2 and V is TRBV10-2, with D unclear. This CDR3 has 15 residues. V lost 0 bases and J 4 bases, leaving 12 bases between the germline ends. Germline V lookup: CDR1 WSHSY, CDR2 SAAADI. The CDR3 bases are TGCGCCAGCAGTGAGTCGCTAGGCCGAACCTATGGCTACACCTTC. Its protein is CASSESLGRTYGYTF.